The 25 T cell receptor beta chains below were found in one sample sequenced in a study of blood T cells in healthy people across ages. Through a sample-barcoded 5' primer and a J-beta primer mix, a second PCR was run for 7 to 11 cycles. TCRdb reanalysed the 5' RACE reads using MiXCR and keeps one entry per CDR3 protein. Of about 800,000 distinct CDR3 sequences listed, about 25% are singletons. The same data also contributed to another study, on T cells of mothers and their children.

The sequencing input was blood. Every receptor here comes from a boy under 18 in good health.

This sequence joins TRBV7-2 and TRBJ2-7, with 8 bases identical to TRBD1. The CDR3 extends over 16 amino acids. Looked up from germline, CDR1 is SGHTA and CDR2 is FQGNSA. V shed 2 bases and J 0 bases; nucleotides not matched to a gene: 6. CDR3 nucleotide sequence: TGTGCCAGCAGCTTACCCGGACAGGGAAACTCCTACGAGCAGTACTTC. The encoded protein is CASSLPGQGNSYEQYF.

The sample holds many counts of this clonotype. An end of the junction does not agree with germline; a read error may underlie this. V and J are TRBV20-1 and TRBJ1-4; no clear D gene. The germline V gene encodes CDR1 DFQATT and CDR2 SNEGSKA (reference sequence). The CDR3 consists of 13 residues. Written as DNA, the CDR3 is TGCAGTGTTCCCGCGCGCGGCGGTGAAAAGCTGTTTTTT. Translated: CSVPARGGEKLFF.

This clonotype was counted many times. The rearrangement links TRBV6-1 to TRBJ2-6; D is tentatively TRBD1 or TRBD2 (6 bases each). The germline gives CDR1 MNHNS, CDR2 SASEGT. V dropped 6 bases and J dropped 0 bases, with 9 bases sitting between them. This CDR3 is 15 amino acids long. In nucleotides, the CDR3 is TGTGCCAGCAGGGAGGGGGGCTCTGGGGCCAACGTCCTGACTTTC. Protein sequence: CASREGGSGANVLTF.

The chain uses TRBV12-3 or TRBV12-4 and TRBJ2-4; 8 nucleotides match TRBD1. The CDR3 is 12 residues long. The junction had 3 bases not matched to a gene; V was cut back by 5 bases and J by 9 bases. The CDR3 nucleotides are TGTGCCAGCAGTCCCGACAGGGGCATTCAGTACTTC. Translated, it gives CASSPDRGIQYF.

This clonotype has only a few counts. The rearrangement links TRBV29-1 to TRBJ2-1, with 10 bases aligning to TRBD1. The germline gives CDR1 SQVTM, CDR2 ANQGSEA. This CDR3 has 14 residues. With 5 bases clipped from V and 5 bases from J, the junction kept 6 bases outside the gene matches. Here the CDR3 DNA reads TGCAGCGTTTACGGGACAGGGGTGAACAATGAGCAGTTCTTC. The encoded protein is CSVYGTGVNNEQFF.

This clonotype appeared once. This chain uses TRBV2 with TRBJ1-6; D perhaps matches TRBD1 (5 bases). The V end was cut by 8 bases, the J end by 1 base, with 18 bases between. The CDR3 is made up of 17 amino acids. Germline values: CDR1 SNHLY, CDR2 FYNNEI. In DNA, the CDR3 is TGTGCCAGCGGAACCACAGGTTCGGGTTCCTATAATTCACCCCTCCACTTT. Translated, it gives CASGTTGSGSYNSPLHF. Based on the CDR3 plus reference TRBV2 and TRBJ1-6, the full variable domain is EPEVTQTPSHQVTQMGQEVILRCVPISNHLYFYWYRQILGQKVEFLVSFYNNEISEKSEIFDDQFSVERPDGSNFTLKIRSTKLEDSAMYFCASGTTGSGSYNSPLHFGNGTRLTVT.

This clonotype was observed at least ten times. The chain joins TRBV2 to TRBJ2-4; TRBD1 matches 9 bases. Trimming cost V 6 bases and J 3 bases; bases outside gene matches: 6. This CDR3 has 15 amino acids. In germline, CDR1 is SNHLY, CDR2 FYNNEI. The CDR3 coding sequence is TGTGCCAGCAGGGACAGGGGATTGGGCAAAAACATTCAGTACTTC. Translation gives CASRDRGLGKNIQYF.

The chain couples TRBV2 to TRBJ1-5; TRBD1 might be the D (6 bases). Deletions cut 5 bases from V and 12 bases from J, with 17 bases between. Looked up from germline, CDR1 is SNHLY and CDR2 is FYNNEI. The CDR3 is 13 amino acids. DNA of the CDR3: TGTGCCAGCAGTCCCCCCGAACAGGGATTCCAGCATTTT. It encodes CASSPPEQGFQHF.

The chain couples TRBV4-3 to TRBJ2-1; D gene uncertain. The DNA end favors TRBJ2-7, so the J call may be wrong. Germline V gives CDR1 LGHNA, CDR2 YSLEER. The CDR3 runs 13 residues. This CDR3 reads CASSQDGEDEQYF. The CDR3 nucleotides read TGCGCCAGCAGCCAAGATGGAGAGGATGAGCAGTACTTC.

This chain links TRBV5-8 with TRBJ1-3; D gene uncertain. The V gene lost 0 bases and the J gene lost 1 base, with 8 bases spanning the gap. Germline CDR1 is SGHTS and CDR2 is YDEGEE. The CDR3 is made up of 15 amino acids. CDR3 bases: TGTGCCAGCAGCTTGGGAGCGGATTCTGGAAACACCATATATTTT. It specifies CASSLGADSGNTIYF.

The chain joins TRBV19 to TRBJ1-5; 7 bases fit TRBD1. Germline V gives CDR1 LNHDA, CDR2 SQIVND (reference sequence). The CDR3 runs 15 residues. Losses at the gene ends were 5 bases for V and 5 bases for J; bases not matched to a gene: 9. DNA of the CDR3: TGTGCCAGTAGTCTCCTCAGGACAGGAGATCAGCCCCAGCATTTT. It specifies CASSLLRTGDQPQHF.

This clonotype was picked up a small number of times. The V and J genes are TRBV27 and TRBJ2-6; no clear D gene. This CDR3 is built from 16 residues. Trimming pared 4 bases from V and 0 bases from J, leaving 10 bases between. Germline values: CDR1 MNHEY, CDR2 SMNVEV (reference sequence). The chain's CDR3 is CASSSLILSGANVLTF. The CDR3 nucleotides are TGTGCCAGCAGTTCCCTTATTCTCTCTGGGGCCAACGTCCTGACTTTC.

In nucleotides, the CDR3 is TGTGCCAGCAGCACGACAGAGGATGTCTCACCCCTCCACTTT. It specifies CASSTTEDVSPLHF. The V call is TRBV28, the J call TRBJ1-6, with D maybe TRBD1 (5 bases). From germline, CDR1 is MDHEN and CDR2 SYDVKM. V shed 6 bases and J shed 10 bases, with 16 bases lying between them. This CDR3 region has 14 residues.

This chain connects TRBV4-1 to TRBJ2-6; D is unclear. There are 16 residues in the CDR3. Germline CDR1 reads MGHRA; CDR2 reads YSYEKL. Between the trimmed V and J ends, which lost 0 bases and 1 base, there was a span of 7 bases. The CDR3 DNA sequence: TGCGCCAGCAGCCAAGAAATCGATTCTGGGGCCAACGTCCTGACTTTC. It specifies CASSQEIDSGANVLTF.

This clonotype was detected only a few times. The rearrangement joins TRBV13 to TRBJ2-5; 8 bases are a match to TRBD1. The J call may not be correct, given that the DNA end is closer to TRBJ2-1. The length of the CDR3 is 15 residues. Per the germline V gene, CDR1 is PRHDT and CDR2 is FYEKMQ (reference sequence). CDR3 residues: CASSSQGAGYNEQFF. CDR3 nucleotide sequence: TGTGCCAGCAGCTCCCAGGGGGCCGGGTACAATGAGCAGTTCTTC.

The chain is built from TRBV4-3 and TRBJ2-2; a possible D gene is TRBD1 (6 bases). V gave up 4 bases and J gave up 6 bases, with 12 bases separating them. The CDR3 has 14 residues. Germline assignment: CDR1 LGHNA and CDR2 YSLEER. The CDR3 DNA reads TGCGCCAGCAGCCGGGGGCGAGTGTCCGGGGAGCTGTTTTTT. It codes for CASSRGRVSGELFF.

This clonotype was detected ten times or more. This rearrangement joins TRBV18 to TRBJ2-5, with D possibly being TRBD1 (5 bases). The CDR3 extends over 13 amino acids. The V and J ends lost 6 bases and 1 base respectively, with 9 bases between them. Germline CDR1 reads KGHSH; CDR2 reads LQKENI. The CDR3 sequence: CASSLDTQETQYF. Here the CDR3 DNA reads TGTGCCAGCTCGCTGGACACCCAAGAGACCCAGTACTTC. The variable domain in full, with the rest retrieved from reference TRBV18 and TRBJ2-5, is NAGVMQNPRHLVRRRGQEARLRCSPMKGHSHVYWYRQLPEEGLKFMVYLQKENIIDESGMPKERFSAEFPKEGPSILRIQQVVRGDSAAYFCASSLDTQETQYFGPGTRLLVL.

The genes are TRBV12-5 and TRBJ2-7; 10 nucleotides agree with TRBD1. The CDR3 has 14 residues. CDR1 LGHNT and CDR2 FRNRAP come from the germline V gene. With V trimmed by 1 base and J by 6 bases, 3 bases remained unmatched. The CDR3 spells CASGLGGQGSEQYF. CDR3 DNA: TGTGCTAGTGGTTTGGGGGGACAGGGGAGCGAGCAGTACTTC.

This clonotype has only a few counts. Here the CDR3 DNA reads TGTGCCAGCAGCCGGGGGGACTTAAACACTGAAGCTTTCTTT. Amino acid sequence: CASSRGDLNTEAFF. The chain links TRBV6-6 to TRBJ1-1; tentatively, D is TRBD1 (5 bases). The V end lost 6 bases, the J end lost 2 bases, and 13 bases lay between the germline ends. Germline V gene data show CDR1 as MNHNY and CDR2 as SVGAGI (reference sequence). The CDR3 totals 14 residues.

This clonotype was observed a few times. The CDR3 sequence is CASSFRGVTMREKLFF. CDR3 in DNA: TGTGCCAGCAGTTTTCGGGGGGTTACAATGAGGGAAAAACTGTTTTTT. The rearrangement uses TRBV28 and TRBJ1-4; D might be TRBD1 (5 bases). The CDR3 runs 16 residues. Germline CDR1 reads MDHEN; CDR2 reads SYDVKM. V shed 3 bases and J shed 8 bases, with 19 bases lying between them.

This clonotype was seen a few times. The chain is built from TRBV5-1 and TRBJ2-1, with D perhaps matching TRBD2 (6 bases). Germline values: CDR1 SGHRS, CDR2 YFSETQ. The length of the CDR3 is 16 residues. V lost 0 bases and J lost 7, with 17 bases in between. DNA for the CDR3: TGCGCCAGCAGCTTGGTGGCGGCGGGATGGGGAAATGAGCAGTTCTTC. As protein: CASSLVAAGWGNEQFF.

This clonotype appeared many times. V gene TRBV29-1 combines with J gene TRBJ2-3, with 12 bases identical to TRBD2. V lost 0 bases to trimming and J lost 4 bases; unmatched junction nucleotides: 5. CDR1 and CDR2 from the germline V gene are SQVTM and ANQGSEA. The CDR3 totals 16 residues. CDR3 nucleotides: TGCAGCGTTGAAGATCCGCGACTAGCGGGAGCAGATACGCAGTATTTT. Translation gives CSVEDPRLAGADTQYF.

This clonotype was counted only a few times. The chain joins TRBV20-1 to TRBJ2-1; 7 bases align to TRBD2. The CDR3 runs 15 residues. Germline V gene lookup returns CDR1 DFQATT and CDR2 SNEGSKA (reference sequence). The V and J ends lost 5 bases and 9 bases, in that order; junction bases with no gene match: 16. As DNA, the CDR3 is TGCAGTGCTTCCGTCGGGAGGAGGCTGGTGGTTGAGCAGTTCTTC. Its protein is CSASVGRRLVVEQFF.

The chain couples TRBV9 to TRBJ1-1, with D perhaps matching TRBD1 (5 bases). The V end was cut by 4 bases, the J end by 2 bases, with 9 bases between. The V gene's germline CDR1 is SGDLS and CDR2 YYNGEE. The CDR3 is 13 amino acids. CDR3 loop: CASSRDPNTEAFF. The DNA for the CDR3 is TGTGCCAGCAGCCGGGACCCCAACACTGAAGCTTTCTTT.

The rearrangement links TRBV20-1 to TRBJ2-5; 9 bases fit TRBD2. V trimming: 1 base; J trimming: 7 bases; junction bases outside the gene matches: 4. The CDR3 has 13 amino acids. Germline values: CDR1 DFQATT, CDR2 SNEGSKA (reference sequence). In nucleotides, the CDR3 is TGCAGTGCTAGAGGGTCAGCGGGAGGGACCCAGTACTTC. As protein: CSARGSAGGTQYF.